This TCR beta chain was recovered during a study of response to subunit inactivated influenza vaccine. Overall study findings and caveats: Researchers suggested that each seasonal influenza vaccination recruits few new T cells.

Each CDR3 protein is one row after TCRdb ran MiXCR on the RT-PCR reads. The table shows approximately 700,000 distinct CDR3 sequences, with 15% to 18% occurring only once. This clonotype turned up a few times. Its matching antigen is unknown. CDR3 length equals 13 residues. Germline CDR1 SGHRS, CDR2 YFSETQ. Trimming left V 4 bases short and J 7 bases short, with 12 bases between. The V call is TRBV5-1, the J call TRBJ2-1; D call uncertain. Sequenced material: PBMCs from blood, taken 11 to 12 days after vaccination. This TCR was recovered from a man aged 50 to 60 who received an inactivated influenza vaccine. The CDR3, as DNA: TGCGCCAGCAGCAGCTTGTCCCGGAATGAGCAGTTCTTC. Translation: CASSSLSRNEQFF.